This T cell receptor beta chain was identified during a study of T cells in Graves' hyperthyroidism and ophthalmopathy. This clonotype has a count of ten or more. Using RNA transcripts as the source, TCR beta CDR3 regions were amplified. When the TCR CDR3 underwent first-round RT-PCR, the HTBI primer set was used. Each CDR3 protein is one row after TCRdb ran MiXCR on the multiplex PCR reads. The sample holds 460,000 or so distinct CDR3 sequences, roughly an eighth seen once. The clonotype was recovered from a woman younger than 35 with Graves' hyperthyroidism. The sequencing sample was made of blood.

CDR3 protein: CASSYGIAGDVYEQYF. Written as DNA, the CDR3 is TGTGCCAGCAGTTATGGTATAGCGGGAGACGTTTACGAGCAGTACTTC. The gene calls are TRBV6-1 and TRBJ2-7, with 9 bases lining up with TRBD2. In germline, CDR1 is MNHNS, CDR2 SASEGT. This CDR3 is built from 16 residues. Losses at the gene ends were 5 bases for V and 4 bases for J; bases not matched to a gene: 12.